The next 7 T cell receptor beta chains were all read from a single sample in a study of blood T cell repertoires in COVID-19. The method was immunoSEQ multiplex PCR; TCRdb's version includes in-frame clones alone and lacks a portion of them. The table shows about 150,000 clones, with 80% to 90% occurring only once. The material sequenced was peripheral blood. Every receptor here comes from an older woman with COVID-19, enrolled during active disease.

The rearrangement links TRBV7-3 to TRBJ2-3; 14 bases map to TRBD2. Looked up from germline, CDR1 is SGHTA and CDR2 is FQGTGA. The CDR3 covers 18 residues. The ends lost 5 bases at V and 4 bases at J; junction bases unmatched: 11. Here the CDR3 DNA reads TGTGCCAGCAGCCTGGGACTAGCGGGGGCCCTAAGGGCAGATACGCAGTATTTT. Translated, it gives CASSLGLAGALRADTQYF.

The chain has TRBV15 and TRBJ2-7; D may be TRBD2 (6 bases). CDR1 LNHNV and CDR2 YYDKDF come from the germline V gene (reference sequence). This CDR3 contains 15 residues. The V end lost 2 bases, the J end lost 3 bases, and 14 bases lay between the germline ends. In DNA, the CDR3 is TGTGCCACCAGCAGACGCGCGGGGACCGACTACGAGCAGTACTTC. This gives the protein CATSRRAGTDYEQYF. The complete variable domain, with remaining parts taken from reference TRBV15 and TRBJ2-7, reads DAMVIQNPRYQVTQFGKPVTLSCSQTLNHNVMYWYQQKSSQAPKLLFHYYDKDFNNEADTPDNFQSRRPNTSFCFLDIRSPGLGDTAMYLCATSRRAGTDYEQYFGPGTRLTVT.

This chain connects TRBV7-2 to TRBJ1-2; D ambiguous. V lost 6 bases to trimming and J lost 1 base, with 12 bases between them. The CDR3 length is 14 residues. Germline assignment: CDR1 SGHTA and CDR2 FQGNSA. CDR3 sequence (DNA): TGTGCCAGCAGTTACAGTCACGGTAACTATGGCTACACCTTC. Its translation: CASSYSHGNYGYTF.

This chain joins TRBV29-1 and TRBJ1-1, with D possibly being TRBD1 (5 bases). The V and J ends lost 4 bases and 6 bases respectively, with 21 bases between them. Looked up from germline, CDR1 is SQVTM and CDR2 is ANQGSEA. This CDR3 is built from 15 residues. This CDR3 reads CSVGDLGGLISEAFF. The CDR3 coding sequence is TGCAGCGTTGGGGACCTTGGGGGACTTATATCTGAAGCTTTCTTT.

The V and J genes are TRBV4-1 and TRBJ1-1, with 9 bases that match TRBD1. The V gene end was trimmed by 8 bases and the J gene end by 0 bases; junction bases not matched to a gene: 10. Germline CDR1 reads MGHRA; CDR2 reads YSYEKL. The CDR3 sequence is 16 residues long. Here the CDR3 DNA reads TGCGCCAGCCAACCGGGACAGGGTCCCATGAACACTGAAGCTTTCTTT. Translated, it gives CASQPGQGPMNTEAFF.

The gene calls are TRBV4-2 and TRBJ2-4, with D perhaps matching TRBD1 (5 bases). V lost 4 bases to trimming and J lost 0 bases, with 16 bases between them. The CDR3 has 17 residues. The germline V gene encodes CDR1 LGHNA and CDR2 YNFKEQ. CDR3 region: CASSLNGAELAKNIQYF. CDR3 sequence (DNA): TGTGCCAGCAGCCTTAATGGGGCGGAACTAGCCAAAAACATTCAGTACTTC.

V gene TRBV6-5 combines with J gene TRBJ2-7; D remains unclear. The CDR3 contains 14 residues. Trimming cost V 0 bases and J 5 bases, with 11 bases left between them. Per the germline V gene, CDR1 is MNHEY and CDR2 is SVGAGI. The CDR3 loop reads CASSYSRSRDEQYF. The CDR3 nucleotides read TGTGCCAGCAGTTACTCAAGGAGTCGGGACGAGCAGTACTTC.